This T cell receptor (beta chain) came from a study of Ad26.COV2.S vaccination and SARS-CoV-2 variants. Across the study: Ad26.COV2.S given intramuscularly, once or twice 56 days apart.

About this clone: The target antigen is unknown.

Study-wide results and limits: Vaccinees displayed broader spike-specific TCR repertoires than placebo recipients. Breadth, reportedly substantial, characterized the spike-specific CD8+ and CD4+ T cell responses after vaccination.

The CDR3 is 13 residues long. The V gene's germline CDR1 is SGDLS and CDR2 YYNGEE. The V and J ends lost 4 bases and 4 bases respectively, with 12 bases between them. TCRdb's table, derived via immunoSEQ multiplex PCR, lists solely in-frame clones and lacks some. This table holds 300,000 to 400,000 clones, 80% to 90% found once. The treatment: roughly 18 received Ad26.COV2.S at low or high dose, single or two shots; several received placebo; per-sample allocation not given. The samples date from day 63 after the first vaccine or placebo injection. An adult of 18-55 years in Boston served as donor. The clonotype was recovered from a person between 18 and 65 years old who received the Ad26.COV2.S COVID-19 vaccine or a placebo. Material: peripheral blood, obtained in a trial of Ad26.COV2.S vaccine versus placebo. The rearrangement joins TRBV9 to TRBJ2-7; D is perhaps TRBD1 (5 bases). CDR3 DNA sequence: TGTGCCAGCAGCCAAGGACACTTTTACGAGCAGTACTTC. Its protein is CASSQGHFYEQYF.